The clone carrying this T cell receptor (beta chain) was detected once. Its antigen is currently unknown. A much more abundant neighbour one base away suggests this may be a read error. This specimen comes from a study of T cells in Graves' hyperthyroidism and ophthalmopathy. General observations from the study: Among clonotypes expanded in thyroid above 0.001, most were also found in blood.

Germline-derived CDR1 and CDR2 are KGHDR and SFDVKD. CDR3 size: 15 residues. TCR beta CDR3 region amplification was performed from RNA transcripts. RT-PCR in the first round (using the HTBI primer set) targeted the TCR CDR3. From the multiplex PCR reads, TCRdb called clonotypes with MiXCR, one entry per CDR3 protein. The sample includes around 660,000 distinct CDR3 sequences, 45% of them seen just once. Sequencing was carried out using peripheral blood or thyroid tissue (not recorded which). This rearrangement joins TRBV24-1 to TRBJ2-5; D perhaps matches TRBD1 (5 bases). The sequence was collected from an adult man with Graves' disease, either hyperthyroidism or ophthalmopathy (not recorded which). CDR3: CASSDSDRGQETQYF. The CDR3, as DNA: TGTGCCAGCAGTGATTCCGACAGAGGCCAAGAGACCCAGTACTTC.